A single sample gave rise to the 30 T cell receptor beta chains below, sequenced in a study of T cells after yellow fever vaccination (dated by TCRdb to 2018 to 2020). The protocol used for the library was 5' RACE. The instrument was an Illumina NovaSeq 6000. The public sequencing data were trimmed at Q25 with fastp and processed into clonotypes with MiXCR by TCRdb, which kept only in-frame beta chains. Each entry merges the rows of one CDR3 protein and shows their most common DNA and genes. Recorded for this sample are more than 300,000 distinct CDR3 sequences; 3.5% to 4.5% of them occurred a single time. The top ten constitute just under 20% of the sample. The treatment or condition label here, explained by the study, means: live attenuated yellow fever vaccine strain. The sample here was PBMCs, taken 15 days after the yellow fever booster vaccination. Receptors originate from a man younger than 30 who received the YFV17D yellow fever vaccine.

The rearrangement joins TRBV6-6 to TRBJ1-1; the D gene is possibly TRBD1 (5 bases). CDR3 size: 14 residues. Germline assignment: CDR1 MNHNY and CDR2 SVGAGI (reference sequence). Trimming shortened V by 5 bases and J by 5 bases, and 15 bases separated the two germline ends. This CDR3 reads CASSLQEGWTEAFF. The CDR3 nucleotides read TGTGCCAGCAGTCTACAGGAAGGTTGGACTGAAGCTTTCTTT.

This clonotype was seen repeatedly, ten times or more. The V and J genes are TRBV4-3 and TRBJ2-1; tentative D call: TRBD2 (5 bases). Germline V gene data show CDR1 as LGHNA and CDR2 as YSLEER. The V and J ends lost 4 bases and 7 bases respectively, with 26 bases between them. The CDR3 sequence is 18 residues long. CDR3 in amino acids: CASSPWKGPEAVRNEQFF. CDR3 nucleotide sequence: TGCGCCAGCAGCCCTTGGAAAGGCCCGGAGGCCGTCCGGAATGAGCAGTTCTTC.

This clonotype was seen many times. CDR3 DNA: TGTGCCAGCTGCAGGACAGGGGGGAACAATGAGCAGTTCTTC. Translating gives CASCRTGGNNEQFF. V gene TRBV25-1 combines with J gene TRBJ2-1, with 10 nucleotides matching TRBD1. Germline CDR1 is MGHDK and CDR2 is SYGVNS. CDR3 length equals 14 residues. Trimming took 8 bases from V and 5 from J; bases not matched to a gene: 6.

DNA for the CDR3: TGTGCCAGCAGGGTACTAGCGGGGGCCCTTGCCGAGACCCAGTACTTC. Translating it yields CASRVLAGALAETQYF. V gene TRBV28 combines with J gene TRBJ2-5; 11 nucleotides match TRBD2. The germline gives CDR1 MDHEN, CDR2 SYDVKM. The CDR3 is 16 residues long. V lost 6 bases to trimming and J lost 5 bases; unmatched junction nucleotides: 11.

The J gene is TRBJ1-4, the V gene TRBV7-2; D gene unclear. The CDR3 sequence is 13 residues long. CDR1 and CDR2 from the germline V gene are SGHTA and FQGNSA. Deletions cut 1 base from V and 11 bases from J, with 11 bases between. The CDR3 is CASSLVSRNKLFF. The CDR3 bases are TGTGCCAGCAGCTTAGTTTCCCGGAACAAACTGTTTTTT. The full variable domain, its missing parts supplied by reference TRBV7-2 and TRBJ1-4, is GAGVSQSPSNKVTEKGKDVELRCDPISGHTALYWYRQSLGQGLEFLIYFQGNSAPDKSGLPSDRFSAERTGGSVSTLTIQRTQQEDSAVYLCASSLVSRNKLFFGSGTQLSVL.

This clonotype was seen at least ten times. J is TRBJ1-2 and V is TRBV6-1, with D unclear. Trimming took 2 bases from V and 7 from J, leaving 14 bases between them. Germline V gene lookup returns CDR1 MNHNS and CDR2 SASEGT. This CDR3 is built from 14 residues. CDR3 in amino acids: CASSEPSDGRGYTF. The CDR3 nucleotides are TGTGCCAGCAGTGAACCGTCGGACGGACGTGGCTACACCTTC.

Ten or more counts support this clonotype. The junction departs from germline at one end; a sequencing error may be responsible. The chain joins TRBV12-3 or TRBV12-4 to TRBJ2-5, with a tentative D call TRBD1 (6 bases). The CDR3 sequence is 13 residues long. The CDR3 bases are TGTGCCAGCAGATTAGGGCAGGGGGAGACCCAGTACTTC. Protein product: CASRLGQGETQYF.

The rearrangement links TRBV3-1 to TRBJ2-3; perhaps TRBD2 as D (6 bases). Trimming removed 0 bases at V and 7 bases at J, with 14 bases between. CDR3 length: 15 residues. In germline, CDR1 is LGHDT, CDR2 YNNKEL (reference sequence). The CDR3 DNA follows: TGTGCCAGCAGCCAAGATTACCTGGGAGGATATACGCAGTATTTT. Translation gives CASSQDYLGGYTQYF.

This clonotype was seen repeatedly, ten times or more. The chain combines TRBV6-1 with TRBJ1-5; D gene ambiguous. There are 14 residues in the CDR3. The germline V and J ends were trimmed by 2 bases and 4 bases, with 9 bases remaining between them. Germline V CDR1 and CDR2: MNHNS, SASEGT. The CDR3 nucleotides are TGTGCCAGCAGTGAACGTGGCTTTAATCAGCCCCAGCATTTT. Protein product: CASSERGFNQPQHF.

The sample holds a few counts of this clonotype. CDR3 DNA sequence: TGTGCCAGCAGCTCCACTAGCGGGGGGGCCCGGAGCGGGGAGCTGTTTTTT. Its protein product is CASSSTSGGARSGELFF. The V gene is TRBV7-9, the J gene TRBJ2-2; the match to TRBD2 covers 13 bases. CDR1 SEHNR and CDR2 FQNEAQ come from the germline V gene (reference sequence). Germline trimming cut 4 bases from V and 7 bases from J; bases unmatched to any gene: 9. There are 17 residues in the CDR3.

The table lists this clonotype with many counts. V usage is TRBV15 and J usage is TRBJ2-1; D gene unclear. V gave up 0 bases and J gave up 0 bases, with 9 bases separating them. The CDR3 extends over 16 amino acids. Germline V lookup: CDR1 LNHNV, CDR2 YYDKDF (reference sequence). The CDR3 protein is CATSRDMLSSYNEQFF. The DNA of the CDR3 is TGTGCCACCAGCAGAGATATGCTGAGCTCCTACAATGAGCAGTTCTTC.

In its sample, this clonotype was seen many times. The rearrangement links TRBV12-3 or TRBV12-4 to TRBJ1-2; D possibly corresponds to TRBD1 (5 bases). Trimming took off 4 bases at V and 8 bases at J, with 14 bases between the two ends. This CDR3 spans 13 amino acids. The CDR3 sequence: CASSSRESGGYTF. The CDR3 bases are TGTGCCAGCAGTTCCAGGGAGAGTGGGGGCTACACCTTC.

This clonotype has a count of ten or more. The rearrangement uses TRBV7-8 and TRBJ2-1, with 8 bases lining up with TRBD2. The trim removed 2 bases at V and 12 bases at J, leaving 6 bases unmatched. Germline V gives CDR1 SGHVS, CDR2 FQNEAQ. The length of the CDR3 is 13 residues. For the CDR3, the DNA is TGTGCCAGCAGCTTACGGCGGGGGGTAGGGCAGTTCTTC. Translating it yields CASSLRRGVGQFF.

This clonotype was counted between two and nine times. This chain joins TRBV7-9 and TRBJ1-6; TRBD1 might be the D (5 bases). CDR3 length: 14 residues. The germline V and J ends were trimmed by 5 bases and 7 bases, with 12 bases remaining between them. Germline CDR1 SEHNR, CDR2 FQNEAQ (reference sequence). The CDR3 sequence is CASSPSEGNSPLHF. The CDR3 DNA sequence: TGTGCCAGCAGCCCCAGTGAGGGGAATTCACCCCTCCACTTT. Full variable domain (missing parts from reference TRBV7-9 and TRBJ1-6): DTGVSQNPRHKITKRGQNVTFRCDPISEHNRLYWYRQTLGQGPEFLTYFQNEAQLEKSRLLSDRFSAERPKGSFSTLEIQRTEQGDSAMYLCASSPSEGNSPLHFGNGTRLTVT.

This clonotype appeared a few times. The chain uses TRBV5-1 and TRBJ1-4, with D possibly TRBD1 on 6 matching bases. Trimming took 1 base from V and 8 from J, leaving 15 bases between them. This CDR3 contains 15 residues. Per germline, CDR1 SGHRS and CDR2 YFSETQ. Here the CDR3 reads CASSLNRAVREKLFF. The CDR3, as DNA: TGCGCCAGCAGCTTGAACAGGGCGGTGAGAGAAAAACTGTTTTTT.

This clonotype was picked up many times. The J gene is TRBJ1-2, the V gene TRBV6-6; D remains ambiguous. CDR1 MNHNY and CDR2 SVGAGI come from the germline V gene (reference sequence). The CDR3 covers 12 residues. The ends were cut back, 6 bases at V and 6 bases at J, with 11 bases in the middle. The CDR3 reads CASRTFGNGYTF. CDR3 DNA sequence: TGTGCCAGCAGGACTTTCGGGAATGGCTACACCTTC.

This clonotype was observed a few times. This chain uses TRBV6-5 with TRBJ1-2; D gene ambiguous. The V gene's germline CDR1 is MNHEY and CDR2 SVGAGI. The CDR3 runs to 17 residues. V was shortened by 4 bases and J by 2 bases, with 20 bases between the two germline ends. Here the CDR3 DNA reads TGTGCCAGCAGTTCCGGATTTCGGTTAGGCGGGAACTATGGCTACACCTTC. This encodes CASSSGFRLGGNYGYTF.

The chain couples TRBV5-1 to TRBJ2-7, with 11 bases identical to TRBD1. Germline trimming cut 3 bases from V and 5 bases from J; bases unmatched to any gene: 4. This CDR3 has 14 residues. Germline CDR1 SGHRS, CDR2 YFSETQ. The DNA for the CDR3 is TGCGCCAGCAGCTCGGACAGGGGGCCGGACGAGCAGTACTTC. Encoded protein: CASSSDRGPDEQYF.

This clonotype was counted between two and nine times. A junction boundary mismatches the germline segment, possibly from a read error. The genes are TRBV12-3 or TRBV12-4 and TRBJ1-1, with D unclear. CDR3 length equals 11 residues. DNA of the CDR3: TGTGCCAGCAGTTTGCTTCCTCACGTCGCATTT. Its protein product is CASSLLPHVAF.

This clonotype came up many times. The chain employs TRBV7-9 and TRBJ1-1; D is unresolved. Germline assignment: CDR1 SEHNR and CDR2 FQNEAQ (reference sequence). The CDR3 is 16 residues long. The germline V and J ends were trimmed by 6 bases and 4 bases, with 21 bases remaining between them. CDR3 in amino acids: CASSSLVGRTGTEAFF. The CDR3 region has the DNA TGTGCCAGCAGTTCTCTGGTAGGCAGGACCGGCACTGAAGCTTTCTTT.

This clonotype was counted at least ten times. The gene calls are TRBV20-1 and TRBJ2-1; 9 bases are shared with TRBD2. This CDR3 is built from 16 residues. CDR1 DFQATT and CDR2 SNEGSKA come from the germline V gene (reference sequence). The J segment lost 0 bases and the V segment lost 0 bases, leaving 3 bases of the junction unmatched. The CDR3 nucleotides read TGCAGTGCTAGAGACCTTAGCGGGAGCTCCTACAATGAGCAGTTCTTC. Its translation: CSARDLSGSSYNEQFF.

A few counts support this clonotype. The V call is TRBV6-5, the J call TRBJ1-2, with D hard to call. V lost 0 bases and J lost 3, with 5 bases in between. Germline V gene data show CDR1 as MNHEY and CDR2 as SVGAGI. The CDR3 loop spans 13 amino acids. The CDR3, as DNA: TGTGCCAGCAGTTACTCGCTGGACTATGGCTACACCTTC. Amino acids: CASSYSLDYGYTF.

The V and J genes are TRBV5-4 and TRBJ2-1; weak D call: TRBD1 (6 bases). Per the germline V gene, CDR1 is SGHNT and CDR2 is YYREEE (reference sequence). V dropped 4 bases and J dropped 0 bases, with 14 bases sitting between them. This CDR3 spans 16 amino acids. The CDR3 DNA is TGTGCCAGCAGCCCAGCCCAGGGGCTCTCCTACAATGAGCAGTTCTTC. Amino acids: CASSPAQGLSYNEQFF. Full variable domain (remainder filled in from reference TRBV5-4 and TRBJ2-1): ETGVTQSPTHLIKTRGQQVTLRCSSQSGHNTVSWYQQALGQGPQFIFQYYREEENGRGNFPPRFSGLQFPNYSSELNVNALELDDSALYLCASSPAQGLSYNEQFFGPGTRLTVL.

This clonotype was detected a few times. The J gene is TRBJ2-7, the V gene TRBV7-3, with D unclear. The CDR3 sequence is 13 residues long. Trimming cost V 5 bases and J 1 base, with 9 bases left between them. Per the germline V gene, CDR1 is SGHTA and CDR2 is FQGTGA. CDR3 bases: TGTGCCAGCAGCCCGAGAAGGTCCTACGAGCAGTACGTC. Protein: CASSPRRSYEQYV.

In its sample, this clonotype was seen many times. The V gene is TRBV7-2, the J gene TRBJ2-7; no clear D. The CDR3 is 13 residues long. Germline CDR1 and CDR2: SGHTA and FQGNSA. The V gene lost 3 bases and the J gene lost 3 bases, with 9 bases spanning the gap. The CDR3: CASSFWTNYEQYF. The CDR3 region has the DNA TGTGCCAGCAGCTTCTGGACCAACTACGAGCAGTACTTC.

V is TRBV5-1 and J is TRBJ2-1, with D tentatively TRBD2 (6 bases). Deletions cut 5 bases from V and 12 bases from J, with 21 bases between. Germline loops: CDR1 SGHRS, CDR2 YFSETQ. This CDR3 spans 14 amino acids. Here the CDR3 DNA reads TGCGCCAGCAGTTATGACTCGCAGCAGGAGGGGCAGTTCTTC. Its protein product is CASSYDSQQEGQFF.

This clonotype was counted a single time. The chain combines TRBV10-3 with TRBJ2-1; possibly TRBD1 for D (7 bases). The CDR3 extends over 17 amino acids. V dropped 5 bases and J dropped 0 bases, with 17 bases sitting between them. The V gene's germline CDR1 is ENHRY and CDR2 SYGVKD. The CDR3 region is CAISPMEGASSYNEQFF. The CDR3 DNA sequence: TGTGCCATCAGTCCCATGGAGGGGGCGAGCTCCTACAATGAGCAGTTCTTC.

The V gene is TRBV10-3, the J gene TRBJ1-2; weak D call: TRBD1 (6 bases). Trimming removed 5 bases from V and 8 bases from J, with 24 bases in between. Germline V gene lookup returns CDR1 ENHRY and CDR2 SYGVKD. The CDR3 covers 16 residues. The CDR3 is CAISLSQGTGPEGYTF. CDR3 DNA: TGTGCCATCAGTCTGAGTCAGGGGACTGGCCCTGAGGGCTACACCTTC.

This clonotype was seen at least ten times. J is TRBJ1-2 and V is TRBV4-1; perhaps TRBD1 as D (6 bases). The CDR3 runs to 13 residues. Trimming removed 0 bases from V and 8 bases from J, with 10 bases in between. Germline-derived CDR1 and CDR2 are MGHRA and YSYEKL. The CDR3 DNA is TGCGCCAGCAGCCAAGAGAGACAGGAGGGCTACACCTTC. Encoded protein: CASSQERQEGYTF.

In its sample, this clonotype was seen a few times. This chain links TRBV12-3 or TRBV12-4 with TRBJ2-7, with 8 bases aligning to TRBD2. This CDR3 has 14 residues. Trimming took 6 bases from V and 3 from J; bases not matched to a gene: 7. CDR3: CASSPGTRLYEQYF. For the CDR3, the DNA is TGTGCCAGCAGCCCAGGGACTAGGCTCTACGAGCAGTACTTC.